Below, one T cell receptor beta chain is given with its context. No antigen is known for it. These data originate in a study of cytomegalovirus exposure and HLA in healthy donors. Study results and caveats: Rare TCR sequences dominated, though some public TCRs recurred in many donors.

The PCR made use of 60 Vbeta and 13 Jbeta primers. Repertoires were generated with immunoSEQ multiplex PCR, while TCRdb's copy carries only in-frame clones and drops some. Of around 100,000 clones detected, approximately 66% appear once; the ten largest clones hold around 3.3%. The V end lost 3 bases, the J end lost 3 bases, and 6 bases lay between the germline ends. Germline V CDR1 and CDR2: SGHRS, YFSETQ. The CDR3 has 13 residues. The J gene is TRBJ2-2, the V gene TRBV5-1; D uncertain. The clonotype was recovered from a woman aged 45-59 years in good health and CMV-seronegative. Sequencing used PBMCs. CDR3 region: CASSWQDTGELFF. DNA of the CDR3: TGCGCCAGCAGCTGGCAAGACACCGGGGAGCTGTTTTTT. The full variable domain, in which reference TRBV5-1 and TRBJ2-2 provide the parts outside the CDR3, is KAGVTQTPRYLIKTRGQQVTLSCSPISGHRSVSWYQQTPGQGLQFLFEYFSETQRNKGNFPGRFSGRQFSNSRSEMNVSTLELGDSALYLCASSWQDTGELFFGEGSRLTVL.